This T cell receptor beta chain emerged from a study of blood T cell repertoires in COVID-19 (dated by TCRdb to 2020 to 2022). Broadly, across the study: Collaborator samples came from the United States, Italy and Spain and covered acute and convalescent phases of COVID-19. The prospective study material was composed of cDNA or gDNA derived from T cells, B-cell-depleted T cells, or PBMCs. The dataset comprised deeply sampled blood TCRbeta repertoires from subjects exposed to, actively infected with, or recovered from COVID-19. The repertoires were released in a freely available public database intended as a resource for research on the immune response to SARS-CoV-2. The samples were drawn from the first 160 participants of the ongoing ImmuneRACE study and from 950 to 1,500 subjects provided by 6 global collaborators. A de-identified subject ID, COVID-19 status, age in years and sex were almost always included in the sample metadata. Where HLA class I and class II types were available, the types were taken from metadata supplied by the sample provider, not from assay-based typing. Results the study describes overall, beyond this receptor: Clinical and demographic metadata were provided uncurated, with the amount varying by source and participant.

Enrolling through a virtual design, the prospective study's participants ranged in age from roughly 18 to 95 years and lived across roughly 23 United States geographic areas. In the prospective study, participants were assigned to cohorts based on the clinical history participants reported in a screening survey and a study questionnaire. In the prospective study, whole blood, serum and a nasopharyngeal or oropharyngeal swab were collected from each participant by mobile phlebotomists. Over a roughly 2-month period, participants in the prospective study had the option of providing additional blood draws and questionnaires. Blood samples from the prospective study were shipped frozen or at room temperature prior to DNA extraction. Note on this clone: It has no known antigen specificity. Base qualities are not recorded, but no much larger clone differs from it by a single base.

CDR1 and CDR2, looked up from the germline V gene, are MDHEN and SYDVKM. Clipping removes 4 bases from V and 8 bases from J, with 7 as the unmatched junction base count. From its cysteine to its phenylalanine, the CDR3 spans 14 amino acids. Only CDR3 DNA remains: 42 bases, in frame from the first base. TCRbeta CDR3 regions were amplified from genomic DNA using the immunoSEQ Assay, a bias-controlled multiplex PCR. The study's own analysis went as follows. Nucleated cell counts per sample were estimated from amplification of reference gene primers within the assay. Sequence reads were collapsed and filtered to measure the absolute abundance of every unique TCRbeta CDR3 rearrangement. For each sample, productive Simpson clonality was calculated by taking the square root of Simpson's diversity index across productive rearrangements. TCRdb took this table from immuneACCESS and kept in-frame rearrangements with V and J called. Such tables lack part of the clones; where checked against another copy, unresolved V genes explain under half of the gap, and the rest is unexplained. V, J and clone size derive from that table, while D and trimming were established from the DNA sequence. The sample records more than 200,000 clones, about 90% of which are singletons. The top ten clones comprise approximately 4.3% of the sample.

Sequencing was done on a sample of PBMCs or T cells enriched from blood (not recorded which). The sequence links TRBV28 to TRBJ1-2, with 10 bases aligning to TRBD1. This sequence originates from a woman under 40 with acute COVID-19. The DNA sequence follows: TGTGCCAGCAGTTCGGGACAGGGGACCCTGGGCTACACCTTC. It translates as CASSSGQGTLGYTF.